This record concerns one T cell receptor (beta chain) sequence. Its matching antigen is unknown. Clones were sequenced by immunoSEQ multiplex PCR, and TCRdb holds only the in-frame ones, with some missing. This sample has roughly 170,000 clones, with around 94% found just once. This entry is derived from a study of T cell responses to AZD1222 COVID-19 vaccine. Study-wide findings and caveats: Of spike-specific TCRs, nearly half reportedly target regions left unmutated in variants. Donor demographics were predominantly white British with a female majority; clonal diversity may be underestimated. An increase in Spike-specific TCR breadth and depth was observed after two AZD1222 doses. Baseline testing showed seropositivity in only six AZD1222 recipients.

CDR1 is LNHDA and CDR2 is SQIVND in the germline V gene (reference sequence). Trimming took 4 bases from V and 7 from J, leaving 13 bases between them. The CDR3 is made up of 13 amino acids. The sample was peripheral blood, taken 28 days after the second AZD1222 dose. This clonotype originated in an adult who received the AZD1222 COVID-19 vaccine. This chain joins TRBV19 and TRBJ1-2; TRBD1 is a possible D gene (5 bases). The CDR3 region is CASSTDNFSGYTF. CDR3 bases: TGTGCCAGTAGTACGGACAATTTCAGTGGCTACACCTTC.